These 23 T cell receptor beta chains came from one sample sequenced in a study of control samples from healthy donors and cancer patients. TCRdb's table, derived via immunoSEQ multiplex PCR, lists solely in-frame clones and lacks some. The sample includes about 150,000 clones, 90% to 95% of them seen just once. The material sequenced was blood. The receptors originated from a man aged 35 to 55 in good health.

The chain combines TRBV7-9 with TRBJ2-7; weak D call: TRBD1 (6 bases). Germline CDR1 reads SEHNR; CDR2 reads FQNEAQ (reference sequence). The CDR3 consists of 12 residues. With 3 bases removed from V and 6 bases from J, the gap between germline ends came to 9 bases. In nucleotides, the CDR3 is TGTGCCAGCAGCTTTGCAGGGGTCGAGCAGTACTTC. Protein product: CASSFAGVEQYF.

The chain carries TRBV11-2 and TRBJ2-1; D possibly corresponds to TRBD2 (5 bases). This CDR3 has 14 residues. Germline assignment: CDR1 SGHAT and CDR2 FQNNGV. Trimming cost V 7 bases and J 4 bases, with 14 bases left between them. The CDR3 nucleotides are TGTGCCAGCACCACCGACTACGTTTACAATGAGCAGTTCTTC. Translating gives CASTTDYVYNEQFF.

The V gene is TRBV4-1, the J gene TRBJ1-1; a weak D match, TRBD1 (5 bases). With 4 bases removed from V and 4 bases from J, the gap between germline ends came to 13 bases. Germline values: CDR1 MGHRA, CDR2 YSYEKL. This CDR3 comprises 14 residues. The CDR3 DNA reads TGCGCCAGCAGCCTCCAGGGAATGGGCACTGAAGCTTTCTTT. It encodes CASSLQGMGTEAFF.

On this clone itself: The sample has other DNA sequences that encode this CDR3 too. CDR3 protein: CASSFRGNTEAFF. Here the CDR3 DNA reads TGTGCCAGCAGTTTCAGGGGAAACACTGAAGCTTTCTTT. The chain combines TRBV28 with TRBJ1-1, with D maybe TRBD1 (6 bases). V gave up 3 bases and J gave up 2 bases, with 7 bases separating them. There are 13 residues in the CDR3. Germline CDR1 is MDHEN and CDR2 is SYDVKM.

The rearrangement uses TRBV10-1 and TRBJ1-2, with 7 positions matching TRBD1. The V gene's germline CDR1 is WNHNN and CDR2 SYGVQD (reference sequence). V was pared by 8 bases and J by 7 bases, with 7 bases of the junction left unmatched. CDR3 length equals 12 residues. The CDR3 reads CASPDREGGYTF. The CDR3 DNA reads TGCGCCAGCCCCGACAGGGAGGGTGGCTACACCTTC.

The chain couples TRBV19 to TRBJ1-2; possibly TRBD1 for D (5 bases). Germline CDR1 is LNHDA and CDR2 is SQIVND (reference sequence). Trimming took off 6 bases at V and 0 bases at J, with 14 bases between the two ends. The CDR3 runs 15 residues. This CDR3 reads CASSSERGANYGYTF. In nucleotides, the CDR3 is TGTGCCAGTAGCTCGGAGAGGGGAGCTAACTATGGCTACACCTTC. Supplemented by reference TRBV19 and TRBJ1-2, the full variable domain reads DGGITQSPKYLFRKEGQNVTLSCEQNLNHDAMYWYRQDPGQGLRLIYYSQIVNDFQKGDIAEGYSVSREKKESFPLTVTSAQKNPTAFYLCASSSERGANYGYTFGSGTRLTVV.

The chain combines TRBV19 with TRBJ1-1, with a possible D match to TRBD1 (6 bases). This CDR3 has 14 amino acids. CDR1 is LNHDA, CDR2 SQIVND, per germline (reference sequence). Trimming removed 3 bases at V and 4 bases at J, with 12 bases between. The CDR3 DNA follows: TGTGCCAGTAGTATTAATCAGGGGACCACTGAAGCTTTCTTT. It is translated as CASSINQGTTEAFF. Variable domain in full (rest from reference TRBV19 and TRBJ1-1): DGGITQSPKYLFRKEGQNVTLSCEQNLNHDAMYWYRQDPGQGLRLIYYSQIVNDFQKGDIAEGYSVSREKKESFPLTVTSAQKNPTAFYLCASSINQGTTEAFFGQGTRLTVV.

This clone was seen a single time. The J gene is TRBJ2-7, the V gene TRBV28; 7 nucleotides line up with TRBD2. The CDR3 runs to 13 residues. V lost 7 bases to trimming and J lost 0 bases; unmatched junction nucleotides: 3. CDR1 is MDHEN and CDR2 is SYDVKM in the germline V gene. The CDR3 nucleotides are TGTGCCAGCATACGGGGGGACTCCTACGAGCAGTACTTC. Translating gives CASIRGDSYEQYF. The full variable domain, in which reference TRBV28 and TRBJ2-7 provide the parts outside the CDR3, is DVKVTQSSRYLVKRTGEKVFLECVQDMDHENMFWYRQDPGLGLRLIYFSYDVKMKEKGDIPEGYSVSREKKERFSLILESASTNQTSMYLCASIRGDSYEQYFGPGTRLTVT.

The CDR3 DNA sequence: TGCGCCAGCAGCCAACGACAGGGGAATGAAAAACTGTTTTTT. It translates to CASSQRQGNEKLFF. V usage is TRBV4-3 and J usage is TRBJ1-4; TRBD1 matches 8 bases. Per germline, CDR1 LGHNA and CDR2 YSLEER. This CDR3 has 14 amino acids. After removal of 2 bases from V and 5 bases from J, the junction contained 1 base not matched to a gene.

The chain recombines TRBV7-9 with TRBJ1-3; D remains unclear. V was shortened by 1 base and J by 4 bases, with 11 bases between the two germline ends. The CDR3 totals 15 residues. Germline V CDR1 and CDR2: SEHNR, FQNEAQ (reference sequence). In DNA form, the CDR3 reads TGTGCCAGCAGCTTAGATGGGAGAACGGGAAACACCATATATTTT. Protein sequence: CASSLDGRTGNTIYF. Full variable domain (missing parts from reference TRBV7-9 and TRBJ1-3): DTGVSQNPRHKITKRGQNVTFRCDPISEHNRLYWYRQTLGQGPEFLTYFQNEAQLEKSRLLSDRFSAERPKGSFSTLEIQRTEQGDSAMYLCASSLDGRTGNTIYFGEGSWLTVV.

The CDR3, as DNA: TGCAGCGTTGAATTAGCCCTAGCGGGGGCCAATAGAGATACGCAGTATTTT. This codes for CSVELALAGANRDTQYF. The chain links TRBV29-1 to TRBJ2-3, with 10 bases fitting TRBD2. This CDR3 spans 17 amino acids. Unmatched junction bases numbered 13, after V lost 2 bases and J lost 5 bases. Looked up from germline, CDR1 is SQVTM and CDR2 is ANQGSEA.

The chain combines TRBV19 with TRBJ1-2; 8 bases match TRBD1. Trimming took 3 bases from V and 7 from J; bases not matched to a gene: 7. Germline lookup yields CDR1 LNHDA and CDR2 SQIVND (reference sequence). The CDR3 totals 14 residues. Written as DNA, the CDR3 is TGTGCCAGTAGTATGAGTGCAGGGGGCTCTGGCTACACCTTC. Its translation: CASSMSAGGSGYTF.

CDR3 sequence reads: CASSLRFSGQGALSNQPQHF. CDR3 nucleotide sequence: TGTGCCAGCAGCTTGAGATTTTCCGGACAGGGGGCTTTGAGCAATCAGCCCCAGCATTTT. The chain is built from TRBV5-5 and TRBJ1-5, with 11 bases matching TRBD1. The germline CDR1 and CDR2 sequences are SGHKS and YYEKEE (reference sequence). The CDR3 spans 20 residues. Trimming at V came to 1 base and at J to 1 base, leaving 13 bases not matched to a gene. The full variable domain, its missing parts supplied by reference TRBV5-5 and TRBJ1-5, is DAGVTQSPTHLIKTRGQQVTLRCSPISGHKSVSWYQQVLGQGPQFIFQYYEKEERGRGNFPDRFSARQFPNYSSELNVNALLLGDSALYLCASSLRFSGQGALSNQPQHFGDGTRLSIL.

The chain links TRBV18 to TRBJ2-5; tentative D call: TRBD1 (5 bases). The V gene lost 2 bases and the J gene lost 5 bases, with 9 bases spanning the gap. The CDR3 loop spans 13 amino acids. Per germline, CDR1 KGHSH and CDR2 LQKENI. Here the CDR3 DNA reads TGTGCCAGCTCACCAGGGGCCCGGGAGACCCAGTACTTC. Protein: CASSPGARETQYF.

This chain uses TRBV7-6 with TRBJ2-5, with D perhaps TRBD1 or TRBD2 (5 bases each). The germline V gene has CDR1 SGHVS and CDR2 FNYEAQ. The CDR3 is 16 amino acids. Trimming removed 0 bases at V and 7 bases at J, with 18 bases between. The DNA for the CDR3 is TGTGCCAGCAGCTTAGCGCTCCGGGACGCCACCGGGACCCAGTACTTC. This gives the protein CASSLALRDATGTQYF.

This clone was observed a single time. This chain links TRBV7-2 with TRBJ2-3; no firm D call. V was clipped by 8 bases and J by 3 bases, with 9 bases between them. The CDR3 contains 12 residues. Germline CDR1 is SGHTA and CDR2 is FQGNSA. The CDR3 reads CASDLVTDTQYF. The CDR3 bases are TGTGCCAGCGACCTGGTAACAGATACGCAGTATTTT.

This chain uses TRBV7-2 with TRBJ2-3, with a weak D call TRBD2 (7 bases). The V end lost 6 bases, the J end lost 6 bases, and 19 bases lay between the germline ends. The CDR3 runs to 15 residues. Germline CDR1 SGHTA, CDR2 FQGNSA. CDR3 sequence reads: CASRSMGGGMDTQYF. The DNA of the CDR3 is TGTGCCAGCAGGAGTATGGGGGGGGGCATGGATACGCAGTATTTT.

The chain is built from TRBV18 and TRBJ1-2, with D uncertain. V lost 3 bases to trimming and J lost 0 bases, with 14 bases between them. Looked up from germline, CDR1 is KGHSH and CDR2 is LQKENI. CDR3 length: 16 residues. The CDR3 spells CASSPGVGRANYGYTF. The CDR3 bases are TGTGCCAGCTCACCCGGGGTAGGGAGAGCTAACTATGGCTACACCTTC.

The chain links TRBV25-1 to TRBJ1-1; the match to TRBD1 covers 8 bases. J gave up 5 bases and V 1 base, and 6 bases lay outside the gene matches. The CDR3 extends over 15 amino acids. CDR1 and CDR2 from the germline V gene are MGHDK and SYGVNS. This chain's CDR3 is CASSESGRGRTEAFF. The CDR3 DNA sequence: TGTGCCAGCAGTGAATCGGGCAGGGGGCGGACTGAAGCTTTCTTT.

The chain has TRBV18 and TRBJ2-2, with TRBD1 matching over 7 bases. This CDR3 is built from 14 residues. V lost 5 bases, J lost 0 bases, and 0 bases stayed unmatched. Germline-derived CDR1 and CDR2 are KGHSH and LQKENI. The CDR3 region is CASSGTANTGELFF. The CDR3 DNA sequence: TGTGCCAGCTCAGGGACAGCGAACACCGGGGAGCTGTTTTTT.

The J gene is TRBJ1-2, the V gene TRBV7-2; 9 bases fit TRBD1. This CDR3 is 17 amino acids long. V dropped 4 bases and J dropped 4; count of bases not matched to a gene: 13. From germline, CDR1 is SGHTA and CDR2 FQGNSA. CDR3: CASSSSGQGLALYGYTF. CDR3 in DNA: TGTGCCAGCAGCTCATCAGGACAGGGGCTCGCCCTCTATGGCTACACCTTC. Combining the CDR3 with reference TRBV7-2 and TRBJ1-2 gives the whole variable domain GAGVSQSPSNKVTEKGKDVELRCDPISGHTALYWYRQSLGQGLEFLIYFQGNSAPDKSGLPSDRFSAERTGGSVSTLTIQRTQQEDSAVYLCASSSSGQGLALYGYTFGSGTRLTVV.

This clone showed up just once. Here the CDR3 DNA reads TGCGCCAGCAGCTTGGAAACGCCGAACACTGAAGCTTTCTTT. Its translation is CASSLETPNTEAFF. The rearrangement uses TRBV5-1 and TRBJ1-1; no firm D call. Germline CDR1 reads SGHRS; CDR2 reads YFSETQ. This CDR3 is 14 amino acids long. Trimming cost V 0 bases and J 1 base, with 7 bases left between them. Filled out from reference TRBV5-1 and TRBJ1-1, the complete variable domain reads KAGVTQTPRYLIKTRGQQVTLSCSPISGHRSVSWYQQTPGQGLQFLFEYFSETQRNKGNFPGRFSGRQFSNSRSEMNVSTLELGDSALYLCASSLETPNTEAFFGQGTRLTVV.

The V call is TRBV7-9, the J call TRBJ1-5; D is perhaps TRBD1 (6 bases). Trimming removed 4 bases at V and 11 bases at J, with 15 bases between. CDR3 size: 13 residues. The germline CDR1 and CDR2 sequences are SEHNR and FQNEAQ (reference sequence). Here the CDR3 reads CASSWDNLPAQHF. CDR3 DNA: TGTGCCAGCAGCTGGGACAACCTCCCGGCCCAGCATTTT. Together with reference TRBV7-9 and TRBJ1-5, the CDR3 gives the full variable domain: DTGVSQNPRHKITKRGQNVTFRCDPISEHNRLYWYRQTLGQGPEFLTYFQNEAQLEKSRLLSDRFSAERPKGSFSTLEIQRTEQGDSAMYLCASSWDNLPAQHFGDGTRLSIL.